This entry is about one T cell receptor (beta chain). This clone was observed once. No cognate antigen has been identified for it. Within one base of it there is no much larger clone, and no base qualities were kept. The data originate from a study of long-term antiretroviral therapy in people with HIV (dated by TCRdb to between 2022 and 2023). Regarding the research as a whole: Collection of the earliest samples took place about a decade ahead of the 2015 WHO recommendation for immediate ART, at a time when ART was typically delayed until CD4 counts fell. Whether ART initiation and durable HIV suppression were associated with changes in peripheral blood TRB repertoire composition and diversity was tested in a retrospective serial study. From 25 to 30 adults with confirmed HIV infection, the cohort provided around 180 cryopreserved PBMC samples, gathered serially across a mean of roughly 6 years (range 1-12). Among the 30 to 35 participants with HIV, over nine were female. No cross-contamination during QIAcube processing was shown when test extractions of a monoclonal T-cell line were performed alongside fewer than 40 polyclonal samples.

To be included, a participant needed at least one PBMC sample from before ART initiation plus at least two post-ART samples. Treatment was received in the United States of America by all participants with HIV. Before DNA extraction, cryopreserved samples of about 1-10 million PBMC were thawed and washed. At the time of the earliest PBMC sample, participants with HIV were aged between about 23 and 54 years. Per participant, PBMC samples came from 1-4 timepoints prior to ART initiation and 2-8 timepoints following ART initiation, for a median of 7 samples. Serial HIV viral load, CD4+ T-cell count, ART history and demographic data were obtained for every participant. Genomic DNA was extracted from unsorted PBMC with a Qiagen kit on a QIAcube, processed in batches of 12 samples. The CDR3 numbers 14 residues from cysteine through phenylalanine. Here the CDR3 DNA is all that survives: 42 bases in frame from base 1. Relative to germline, V is missing 7 bases and J is missing 4 bases, with 4 bases of the junction outside any gene match. CDR1 and CDR2, looked up from the germline V gene (reference sequence), are SEHNR and FQNEAQ.

Overall results and qualifications from the work: Because cell numbers in pre-ART samples were limited, unsorted PBMC were profiled instead of sorted CD4+ and CD8+ T cells. Inferences about post-ART repertoire changes were limited because no data were available on ART adherence, viral resistance or therapy changes. Owing to limited PBMC availability, only the TCR beta chain was sequenced, without alpha chain pairing. Narrower CDR3 length ranges were observed in HIV repertoires than in controls, and an antigen-experienced repertoire with only a slight naive shift after ART was suggested by the network structure. Expanded TRB clones identified before ART initiation dominated the repertoire across all time points, though the dominance fluctuated and decreased in many PLHIV after ART. Starting ART was linked to a significant rise in TRB diversity, yet even with long-term ART the diversity remained significantly lower than in transplant donor controls. The samples span the years 2004 to 2017, and the ART regimens used may be less effective than current regimens.

The immunoSEQ hsTCRB v3.0 assay was used at survey level resolution to sequence the TRB variable region. The targeted TRB sequencing depth was roughly 35,000-50,000 T-cell genomes per sample. An Illumina MiSeq with a v3 150-cycle kit was used to sequence the pooled TRB libraries. Per the source publication's procedure: Analysis of repertoires was carried out in R inside a reproducible Nextflow workflow spanning QC, data transformation and analysis. LymphoSeq2, an R package for AIRR-Seq data exploration, was used to implement custom analyses. A handful of samples that yielded fewer than 5000 total TRB sequences were excluded, so that 150 to 200 HIV repertoires were analyzed. Among the roughly 200 retained HIV repertoires, approximately 61 were collected before ART initiation and more than 120 after ART initiation. Repertoires were downsampled to 5000 TRB nucleotide sequences, and summary statistics were averaged over 100 downsampling iterations. TRB sequences were retained for analysis only if CDR3 regions of at least seven amino acids were present. A Shannon entropy-derived clonality score and the Gini coefficient were used to measure diversity. In the repertoire networks, any two of the top 5000 CDR3 amino acid sequences were linked whenever the two sequences differed by an edit distance of one. GLIPH2 predicted antigen specificity groups and MHC restriction for TRB CDR3 amino acid sequences. Known CMV, EBV, HIV or tissue antigen associations were flagged by matching CDR3 amino acid sequences against VDJdb and McPAS-TCR. Pre-ART, post-ART and control groups were compared with Wilcoxon signed-rank tests and Holm-Bonferroni correction. The immuneACCESS repertoire file appears here via TCRdb, limited to in-frame rearrangements. These files lack a portion of the clones; in checked studies, under half of the deficit traces to unresolved V genes, and the cause of the others is not known. From that table come the V and J calls and clone size; the DNA was used to work out D and trimming. The sample table contains about 38,000 clones; only one count was recorded for around 80% of them. The ten largest clones add up to around 5% of the sample.

This sample comprised unsorted PBMCs, obtained 1.5 years after starting antiretroviral therapy. The rearranged chain carries TRBV7-9 and TRBJ2-5, with TRBD2 identical over 12 junction bases. This TCR was recovered from a man between 18 and 35 years old with HIV. The CDR3 sequence is CASNPTSGRETQYF. Here is the DNA: TGTGCCAGCAACCCGACTAGCGGGAGAGAGACCCAGTACTTC.